This TCR beta chain was documented in a study of cytomegalovirus exposure and HLA in healthy donors (dated by TCRdb to about 2017). With respect to the entire study: In an earlier analysis of approximately 500 of the donors, 276 Gb of sequence data and 100 million or so unique TCR beta sequences from some 170 million T cells were reported. Approximately 300 gigabases of sequencing data and roughly 80 million unique TCR sequences made up an early release that covered about 640 HLA-typed donors. Of the 300 to 500 genotyped donors, roughly 80% were placed in the genetic ancestry cluster associated with self-reported Caucasian donors. The study was designed to test whether signatures of past pathogen exposure could be identified by cataloging public T cell receptors. Using immunosequencing, the study profiled T cell repertoires from approximately 700 subjects and related those repertoires to cytomegalovirus serostatus. Besides the first cohort of under 700 subjects, a separate validation cohort made up of over 100 different subjects was used. High-throughput TCR immunosequencing, statistical association of individual TCRs with disease status, and machine learning were combined to predict cytomegalovirus infection status. In a later analysis, previously published TCR beta repertoires from about 640 donors were re-analyzed and high-resolution HLA genotyping was added so that TCR occurrence patterns could be studied. Rather than using new phenotypic data, the later analysis identified candidate immune exposures from TCR beta sequences and from how often those sequences occurred across donors. An earlier analysis of several hundred of the donors used high-throughput TCR beta sequencing to judge whether each TCR beta V gene segment behaved as functional or pseudogenic. Donor age, sex, ethnicity and CMV serostatus were compiled together with the repertoire data. In a later genetic analysis, genome-wide SNP genotypes for about three fifths of the roughly 670 donors were used, and that subset was treated as a discovery cohort. All discovery cohort repertoires had been generated using a single sequencing platform. Class I and class II HLA loci were covered by the typing at four-digit resolution. The number of donors typed differed by locus, with roughly 620-630 for A, B, C, DRB1 and DQB1, about 500 for DQA1, 600 to 610 for DPA1, and roughly 450 for DPB1. Roughly 5 DR-DQ haplotypes were handled as single units for association and clustering, since linkage in the cohort was strong. On average, 235,054 unique TCR beta nucleotide sequences were sequenced per donor among 300 to 500 genotyped donors of the cohort, with around 19% of those sequences being non-productive. The investigation overall reported the following: A later analysis reported that several top co-occurrence clusters appeared linked to parvovirus B19, influenza, CMV and Epstein-Barr virus. The sequencing pipeline was judged likely to have produced a cluster of highly shared sequence variants as a technical artifact. HLA typing was unavailable for some donors at each locus, so association tests used only the typed subset. In a later analysis, HLA-associated TCR beta chains were found to be more clonally expanded and to have lower generation probabilities than equally common non-associated chains. A further reported finding was that TCR beta sequences accurately predicted the HLA-A and HLA-B alleles for most subjects in the first cohort. Most CMV-associated TCR beta chains appeared to be HLA-restricted in a later analysis, and the HLA associations seemed to be driven largely by CMV exposure. According to a later analysis, TCR association rates differed among HLA loci, with DRB1 alleles showing the most associated TCRs and HLA-C alleles showing the fewest. Because counts were too low, some 17 rarely observed V segments, including chromosome 9 orphons, were excluded from the earlier analysis of 587 of the donors. In vitro tests confirmed that three of the cytomegalovirus-associated TCR beta chains recognize cytomegalovirus antigens. Immune exposure information for the cohort was limited to CMV serostatus. At a false discovery rate of 0.05, a later analysis linked 15,000 to 20,000 TCR beta sequences to specific HLA alleles. According to a later genetic analysis, donors in an Asian-associated ancestry cluster had fewer N-insertions in productive TCRs than the approximately 670-donor mean. Correlated functional status among segregating V segments might reflect linkage disequilibrium, but an unknown experimental factor could not be ruled out. The classifier was reported to diagnose cytomegalovirus status with high specificity and sensitivity in both the original and validation cohorts. Strong co-occurrence of HLA alleles, especially DR and DQ, made assigning TCR associations to individual alleles difficult. In an earlier analysis of 587 of the donors, most TCR beta V segments were observed in productive rearrangements about 90% or about 30% of the time, broadly matching IMGT annotations. Presence/absence analyses assumed roughly uniform sequencing depth across donors, an assumption that may not hold. Most TCR sequences were seen in very few donors, while some public TCRs were found in many individuals. According to the authors, the approach could potentially be generalized to other disease states and immunological phenotypes. A total of roughly 160 TCR beta chains were listed by the study as associated with cytomegalovirus. Some IMGT-functional V segments, including TRBV6-2 and TRBV6-3, could not be told apart with the 87-base-pair reads, so those segments were excluded. This cohort had only TCR beta chains sequenced, and the lack of alpha or paired-chain data limited which features could be detected. In a later genetic analysis, a missense DCLRE1C variant was associated with V-gene and J-gene trimming of TCR beta chains, and the association was replicated in an independent cohort.

Receptor amplification or capture employed the immunoSEQ multiplex PCR assay. A mixture of 60 forward primers for TCR Vbeta segments and 13 reverse primers for TCR Jbeta segments was used in the multiplex PCR. Amplification of the CDR3 region of rearranged TCR beta genes was performed with a multiplex PCR assay on genomic DNA. On the Illumina HiSeq System, the amplified TCR beta libraries were sequenced as 87-base-pair reads. The authors' pipeline ran thus. A later analysis counted approximately 76 million unique TCR beta chains across the 700 or so repertoires, and some 12 million of these chains were shared by at least two donors. To remove PCR and sequencing errors, raw reads were error-corrected and collapsed into unique sequences using a nearest-neighbor algorithm that merged closely related sequences. V, D and J gene segments were assigned by aligning CDR3 sequences to IMGT reference sequences. For a sequence to be retained, a match of at least six nucleotides was required to both a V gene segment and a J gene segment. A rearrangement counted as productive if the CDR3 had no stop codons and remained in frame with V and J, and every other rearrangement counted as non-productive. CDR3 was defined by IMGT convention, running from the second conserved V-encoded cysteine to the conserved J-encoded phenylalanine. In an earlier analysis of approximately 590 of the donors, sequences lacking an unambiguous match to a single V gene segment were excluded. In an earlier analysis of approximately 550 of the donors, V segments were called functional above 56.7% productive rearrangements and were called segregating when the between-donor standard deviation exceeded 5%. A statistical classification framework was built for diagnosing cytomegalovirus status from the catalog of TCR beta chain sequences. A later analysis assigned V and J genes by comparing TCR nucleotide sequences with IMGT/GENE-DB human TR gene sequences. In a later analysis, CDR3 sequences and most-parsimonious VDJ recombination scenarios were assigned using the TCRdist pipeline. In a later analysis, each TCR beta chain was defined by its CDR3 amino acid sequence together with its V-gene family, and reads lacking a unique V-gene family were excluded. As a way to deal with suspected cross-contamination and a sequencing artifact, a later analysis dropped hundreds of nucleotide sequences that were highly shared and had low generation probability. A later analysis calculated a clonal expansion index for each public chain from normalized within-repertoire ranks of inferred template counts. In a later analysis, generation probabilities were computed with a VDJ recombination model fitted to out-of-frame rearrangements, and the resulting probabilities were checked against IGoR. In a later analysis, hypergeometric tests were used to score TCR-TCR, TCR-HLA and TCR-CMV co-occurrence, with a repertoire-size bias correction applied to TCR pairs. In a later analysis, false discovery rates were estimated by permuting HLA or CMV assignments 20 times. In a later analysis, co-occurring TCRs were grouped using DBSCAN, with TCRdist sequence similarity added in when clustering inside HLA-allele-positive subsets. Co-occurrence clustering excluded repertoires with fewer than 30,000 or more than 120,000 public chains, plus five with anomalous nucleotide sharing. In TCRdb, the immuneACCESS table is reduced to in-frame sequences with V and J assigned. These tables do not hold every clone; where another copy was compared, an unresolved V gene accounts for under half, and the others remain unexplained. That table is the source of V, J and clone size, and D and trimming were worked out from the DNA. This sample is represented by 150,000 to 200,000 clones; around 86% of them were singletons. In total, the top ten clones hold 3.5% to 5% of the sample.

The CDR3 spans 14 residues, from the cysteine through the phenylalanine. Only CDR3 DNA remains: 42 bases, in frame from the first base. V is pruned by 5 bases and J by 4 bases, leaving 4 bases of the junction without a gene match. The germline V gene (reference sequence) supplies CDR1 MNHNY and CDR2 SVGAGI. The cohort consisted of 670 or so healthy bone marrow donors. At the time of sampling, every cohort member was nominally healthy, though immune exposures that went unrecorded were likely present. The donor was CMV seropositive and belonged to the group of 250 to 300 seropositive cohort members. Each donor provided a peripheral blood sample, and peripheral blood mononuclear cells were used for TCR beta sequencing. The Qiagen DNeasy Blood Extraction Kit was used to extract genomic DNA from the blood cell samples. Notes on this clone: Its cognate antigen has yet to be identified. Per-base quality was not reported, and no clone a single base away is much larger than it.

This receptor was obtained from a man aged 45 to 65 in good health and CMV-seropositive. The sequence links TRBV6-6 to TRBJ1-2, with 10 bases aligning to TRBD1. Sequenced material: PBMCs. Read as DNA, the sequence is TGTGCCAGCAGTGCCGGGACAGGGGTCTATGGCTACACCTTC. The translation is CASSAGTGVYGYTF.